The 27 T cell receptor beta chains listed next were all sequenced from one sample in a study of cytotoxic CD8 clonotypes in ibrutinib-treated CLL. Produced via immunoSEQ multiplex PCR; TCRdb's table is partial and in-frame only. Of over 65,000 clones listed, 70% to 80% are singletons. The source material was PBMCs, sampled after 12 months of ibrutinib treatment. All receptors derive from a human donor with chronic lymphocytic leukemia.

The chain joins TRBV5-1 to TRBJ2-5; 12 bases fit TRBD2. The germline CDR1 and CDR2 sequences are SGHRS and YFSETQ. The CDR3 contains 15 residues. V was clipped by 1 base and J by 3 bases; unmatched bases: 1. The CDR3 region is CASSLLAGGEETQYF. As DNA, the CDR3 is TGCGCCAGCAGCTTGCTAGCGGGGGGGGAAGAGACCCAGTACTTC.

The V and J genes are TRBV27 and TRBJ2-1; D is possibly TRBD2 (5 bases). The germline V gene encodes CDR1 MNHEY and CDR2 SMNVEV (reference sequence). V lost 6 bases to trimming and J lost 0 bases, with 12 bases between them. CDR3 length: 15 residues. The CDR3 is CASSRSGPSYNEQFF. CDR3 DNA sequence: TGTGCCAGCAGCCGGAGCGGTCCCTCCTACAATGAGCAGTTCTTC.

This chain uses TRBV10-2 with TRBJ2-2; 8 nucleotides align to TRBD2. The CDR3 length is 15 residues. V gave up 6 bases and J gave up 2 bases; unmatched junction bases: 5. Germline V gives CDR1 WSHSY, CDR2 SAAADI. The CDR3 coding sequence is TGCGCCAGCAGGCCCGGGACTAGAAACACCGGGGAGCTGTTTTTT. Translation gives CASRPGTRNTGELFF.

This clone was detected only a few times. The chain joins TRBV19 to TRBJ1-6; 7 nucleotides align to TRBD1. Germline CDR1 and CDR2: LNHDA and SQIVND (reference sequence). Losses at the gene ends were 7 bases for V and 6 bases for J; bases not matched to a gene: 9. This CDR3 has 15 residues. This CDR3 is CASTLGQLLNSPLHF. The CDR3 bases are TGTGCCAGTACCCTGGGACAGCTGCTTAATTCACCCCTCCACTTT.

V usage is TRBV11-2 and J usage is TRBJ2-3, with D unclear. Germline loops: CDR1 SGHAT, CDR2 FQNNGV. The CDR3 has 14 residues. The V gene lost 5 bases and the J gene lost 2 bases, with 11 bases spanning the gap. The CDR3 nucleotides read TGTGCCAGCAGCCTCAATGGGCCCACAGATACGCAGTATTTT. Translating it yields CASSLNGPTDTQYF. Drawing the rest from reference TRBV11-2 and TRBJ2-3, the complete variable domain is EAGVAQSPRYKIIEKRQSVAFWCNPISGHATLYWYQQILGQGPKLLIQFQNNGVVDDSQLPKDRFSAERLKGVDSTLKIQPAKLEDSAVYLCASSLNGPTDTQYFGPGTRLTVL.

This clone was recorded only once. Because it lacks the conserved phenylalanine or tryptophan at the end, this CDR3 is likely a read error. The chain carries TRBV10-3 and TRBJ1-1; D is ambiguous. The CDR3 extends over 13 amino acids. Germline loops: CDR1 ENHRY, CDR2 SYGVKD. Trimming pared 4 bases from V and 1 base from J, leaving 7 bases between. CDR3 region: CAISARENTEAFS. The CDR3 region has the DNA TGTGCCATCAGTGCCCGAGAGAACACTGAAGCTTTCTCT.

The chain employs TRBV7-3 and TRBJ2-7; a possible D gene is TRBD2 (6 bases). The CDR3 is 15 residues long. The ends were cut back, 0 bases at V and 2 bases at J, with 11 bases in the middle. CDR1 and CDR2 (germline): SGHTA, FQGTGA. The CDR3 protein is CASSLTGGNPYEQYF. In DNA form, the CDR3 reads TGTGCCAGCAGCTTAACCGGGGGAAACCCCTACGAGCAGTACTTC.

DNA of the CDR3: TGTGCCAGTAGTCCGGGGGCGGCCTCACCCCTCCACTTT. Protein: CASSPGAASPLHF. The V gene is TRBV19, the J gene TRBJ1-6, with a tentative D call TRBD1 (6 bases). V shed 5 bases and J shed 10 bases, with 12 bases lying between them. Germline assignment: CDR1 LNHDA and CDR2 SQIVND (reference sequence). The CDR3 sequence is 13 residues long.

The chain is built from TRBV9 and TRBJ2-5, with TRBD2 matching 9 bases. V gave up 0 bases and J gave up 5 bases; unmatched junction bases: 2. CDR1 and CDR2 (germline): SGDLS, YYNGEE. This CDR3 contains 14 residues. The CDR3: CASSVGGGAETQYF. The DNA for the CDR3 is TGTGCCAGCAGCGTAGGCGGGGGGGCCGAGACCCAGTACTTC.

The chain has TRBV4-3 and TRBJ2-1; D is ambiguous. Between the trimmed V and J ends, which lost 1 base and 2 bases, there was a span of 9 bases. The CDR3 has 15 residues. Germline V lookup: CDR1 LGHNA, CDR2 YSLEER. The CDR3 DNA reads as TGCGCCAGCAGCCAAGTTTTAGGGCCCTACAATGAGCAGTTCTTC. Translation gives CASSQVLGPYNEQFF.

The rearrangement links TRBV7-8 to TRBJ1-5; D may be TRBD1 (5 bases). Germline-derived CDR1 and CDR2 are SGHVS and FQNEAQ. The CDR3 totals 14 residues. The V and J ends lost 4 bases and 5 bases respectively, with 12 bases between them. The CDR3 protein is CASSSRWGYQPQHF. As DNA, the CDR3 is TGTGCCAGCAGCTCTAGATGGGGGTATCAGCCCCAGCATTTT.

In its sample, this clone was seen a few times. The rearrangement uses TRBV11-2 and TRBJ1-1; weak D call: TRBD1 (5 bases). V lost 7 bases, J lost 1 base, and 10 bases lay in between. Germline assignment: CDR1 SGHAT and CDR2 FQNNGV. CDR3 length: 13 amino acids. CDR3 loop: CASTLGGNTEAFF. The CDR3 DNA reads TGTGCCAGCACCCTGGGGGGGAACACTGAAGCTTTCTTT.

This chain uses TRBV7-6 with TRBJ2-3; D tentatively fits TRBD1 or TRBD2 (6 bases each). CDR3 length equals 14 residues. V lost 1 base, J lost 6 bases, and 11 bases lay in between. The V gene's germline CDR1 is SGHVS and CDR2 FNYEAQ. CDR3 sequence reads: CASSLGQGRDTQYF. The CDR3 DNA reads TGTGCCAGCAGCTTAGGGCAGGGGAGGGATACGCAGTATTTT.

This clone was seen just once. The J gene is TRBJ1-4, the V gene TRBV7-2; D gene unclear. Germline CDR1 SGHTA, CDR2 FQGNSA. V lost 2 bases, J lost 8 bases, and 12 bases lay in between. The CDR3 is 14 residues long. The CDR3 sequence: CASSLYSGGEKLFF. Written as DNA, the CDR3 is TGTGCCAGCAGCTTATATTCCGGCGGGGAAAAACTGTTTTTT. The entire variable domain, with the rest obtained from reference TRBV7-2 and TRBJ1-4, is as follows: GAGVSQSPSNKVTEKGKDVELRCDPISGHTALYWYRQSLGQGLEFLIYFQGNSAPDKSGLPSDRFSAERTGGSVSTLTIQRTQQEDSAVYLCASSLYSGGEKLFFGSGTQLSVL.

The chain couples TRBV4-3 to TRBJ2-3, with no clear D. The CDR3 is made up of 15 amino acids. V was shortened by 4 bases and J by 5 bases, with 16 bases between the two germline ends. Per germline, CDR1 LGHNA and CDR2 YSLEER. CDR3 DNA: TGCGCCAGCAGCCCACGACTGCCCGCCGGAGATACGCAGTATTTT. It encodes CASSPRLPAGDTQYF.

This sequence joins TRBV11-2 and TRBJ2-1; 7 bases agree with TRBD1. Germline V lookup: CDR1 SGHAT, CDR2 FQNNGV. The CDR3 is 14 residues long. After removal of 3 bases from V and 5 bases from J, the junction contained 4 bases not matched to a gene. For the CDR3, the DNA is TGTGCCAGCAGCTTCCGGGACAGTAACAATGAGCAGTTCTTC. This sequence encodes CASSFRDSNNEQFF.

This chain connects TRBV5-4 to TRBJ2-1; D possibly uses TRBD1 or TRBD2 (5 bases each). Germline values: CDR1 SGHNT, CDR2 YYREEE (reference sequence). The CDR3 consists of 18 residues. V lost 0 bases and J 2 bases, leaving 18 bases between the germline ends. The CDR3 loop reads CASSLDPSGGVTYNEQFF. CDR3 bases: TGTGCCAGCAGCTTGGACCCCTCTGGGGGAGTAACCTACAATGAGCAGTTCTTC.

This chain links TRBV19 with TRBJ2-5, with TRBD1 matching 8 bases. J lost 1 base, V lost 7 bases, and 8 bases had no gene match. The CDR3 runs 15 residues. From germline, CDR1 is LNHDA and CDR2 SQIVND (reference sequence). CDR3 protein: CASTIGQGPQETQYF. CDR3 coding DNA: TGTGCCAGTACCATAGGACAGGGCCCCCAAGAGACCCAGTACTTC.

The genes are TRBV14 and TRBJ2-1; D is undetermined. Germline assignment: CDR1 SGHDN and CDR2 FVKESK. The CDR3 runs 17 residues. The V and J ends lost 0 bases and 6 bases respectively, with 18 bases between them. CDR3 sequence reads: CASSQDRGRPSGNEQFF. DNA for the CDR3: TGTGCCAGCAGCCAAGATAGAGGCAGACCTTCGGGCAATGAGCAGTTCTTC.

V usage is TRBV14 and J usage is TRBJ2-7; TRBD2 is a possible D gene (7 bases). Germline CDR1 is SGHDN and CDR2 is FVKESK. V was clipped by 4 bases and J by 9 bases, with 13 bases between them. The CDR3 sequence is 12 residues long. The CDR3 sequence is CASSRGGATQYF. In DNA form, the CDR3 reads TGTGCCAGCAGCCGAGGGGGGGCGACGCAGTACTTC.

The rearrangement links TRBV10-3 to TRBJ2-1; D tentatively reads TRBD1 or TRBD2 (7 bases each). The CDR3 is 16 amino acids. Trimming removed 10 bases from V and 7 bases from J, with 26 bases in between. Germline V gene sequence: CDR1 ENHRY, CDR2 SYGVKD. In nucleotides, the CDR3 is TGTGCCACCGGACTCCAGGGGGGGGCTATCGGGAATGAGCAGTTCTTC. Its protein product is CATGLQGGAIGNEQFF.

The chain recombines TRBV7-2 with TRBJ2-5, with D possibly matching TRBD2 (6 bases). V dropped 1 base and J dropped 5 bases, with 17 bases sitting between them. Per germline, CDR1 SGHTA and CDR2 FQGNSA. The CDR3 consists of 16 residues. Written as DNA, the CDR3 is TGTGCCAGCAGCTTAGGGGCGACACGGGGGTCGGAGACCCAGTACTTC. Encoded protein: CASSLGATRGSETQYF.

The chain is built from TRBV18 and TRBJ2-1; 13 bases agree with TRBD2. Germline trimming cut 6 bases from V and 7 bases from J; bases unmatched to any gene: 9. The CDR3 is made up of 16 amino acids. CDR1 and CDR2 from the germline V gene are KGHSH and LQKENI. CDR3 in amino acids: CASSPGGTSGTNEQFF. Written as DNA, the CDR3 is TGTGCCAGCTCCCCAGGGGGGACTAGCGGGACTAATGAGCAGTTCTTC.

There are a few counts of this clone. V usage is TRBV11-3 and J usage is TRBJ2-1; D possibly corresponds to TRBD1 (5 bases). V was shortened by 1 base and J by 10 bases, with 14 bases between the two germline ends. This CDR3 has 14 residues. The germline CDR1 and CDR2 sequences are SGHNT and YENEEA. The CDR3 coding sequence is TGTGCCAGCAGCTTAGTTGGCAGGGCGTCCGAGCAGTTCTTC. Protein product: CASSLVGRASEQFF.

The gene calls are TRBV11-3 and TRBJ2-1; D tentatively fits TRBD1 or TRBD2 (6 bases each). The CDR3 totals 15 residues. Germline V gene data show CDR1 as SGHNT and CDR2 as YENEEA. With 1 base removed from V and 5 bases from J, the gap between germline ends came to 12 bases. The CDR3 bases are TGTGCCAGCAGCTTAGGGCACGGGGGCCACAATGAGCAGTTCTTC. It translates to CASSLGHGGHNEQFF.

The chain has TRBV5-6 and TRBJ2-2, with 13 bases aligning to TRBD2. The V and J ends lost 3 bases and 5 bases, in that order; junction bases with no gene match: 1. In germline, CDR1 is SGHDT, CDR2 YYEEEE. The CDR3 length is 15 residues. The CDR3 DNA is TGTGCCAGCAGCTCACTAGCGGGAGGGACCGGGGAGCTGTTTTTT. Translated, it gives CASSSLAGGTGELFF.

A remark on this clone: A read error may explain this, as a much larger clone is one base away. In the same sample, other DNA sequences code for this CDR3. The chain employs TRBV27 and TRBJ2-1; 8 bases are a match to TRBD2. The CDR3 totals 14 residues. The V gene's germline CDR1 is MNHEY and CDR2 SMNVEV (reference sequence). The CDR3 sequence is CASSYGTRGNEQFF. The CDR3 coding sequence is TGTGCTAGCAGTTACGGGACTAGGGGAAATGAGCAGTTCTTC.